This T cell receptor (beta chain) emerged from a study of cytomegalovirus exposure and HLA in healthy donors. Study at large: An analysis done earlier identified about 100 million unique TCR beta sequences from about 179 million T cells. Of some 400 genotyped donors, 81% grouped in the Caucasian-associated ancestry cluster. Study results and limitations: TCR beta sequences reportedly predicted most subjects' HLA-A and HLA-B alleles accurately. Later analysis demonstrated an association between a missense DCLRE1C variant and TCR beta V- and J-gene trimming.

The study ran its PCR with 60 Vbeta and 13 Jbeta primers. Libraries were prepared by immunoSEQ multiplex PCR; TCRdb keeps only in-frame clonotypes and omits some of them. The sample holds around 150,000 clones, around 82% seen once. Looked up from germline, CDR1 is MDHEN and CDR2 is SYDVKM. J gave up 4 bases and V 8 bases, and 6 bases lay outside the gene matches. The CDR3 has 13 amino acids. Concerning this clone itself: No antigen is known for it.

The chain is built from TRBV28 and TRBJ1-2; 8 nucleotides align to TRBD1. Input material: PBMCs. The clonotype was recovered from a man in his fifties or sixties in good health and CMV-seronegative. CDR3 sequence (DNA): TGTGCCAGCTGGGGGCAGGGGGCCTATGGCTACACCTTC. Translated, it gives CASWGQGAYGYTF.